This T cell receptor (beta chain) appears in the sequencing data of a study of cytomegalovirus exposure and HLA in healthy donors. On this clone itself: No antigen is known for it.

This CDR3 is built from 14 residues. Looked up from germline, CDR1 is LNHDA and CDR2 is SQIVND (reference sequence). The V gene lost 0 bases and the J gene lost 4 bases, with 9 bases spanning the gap. Both 60 Vbeta primers and 13 Jbeta primers went into the PCR. Authors' data handling: A follow-up analysis tallied tens of millions of unique TCR beta chains, roughly 11 million shared. The assay was immunoSEQ multiplex PCR, and TCRdb's table has in-frame clones only and misses some. Clone size and V and J calls were adopted from that table, with D and trimming inferred from the DNA. The repertoire holds about 130,000 clones, 75% to 90% seen once, with 3% to 3.5% in the top ten. Study-level findings and limits: Researchers counted 180 or so TCR beta chains as cytomegalovirus-associated.

The sequence was collected from a male donor in good health and CMV-seronegative. V and J are TRBV19 and TRBJ1-2; D is perhaps TRBD1 (5 bases). Material for sequencing was PBMCs. The CDR3, as DNA: TGTGCCAGTAGTATAGAGCCCAGGGCCTATGGCTACACCTTC. It is translated as CASSIEPRAYGYTF.